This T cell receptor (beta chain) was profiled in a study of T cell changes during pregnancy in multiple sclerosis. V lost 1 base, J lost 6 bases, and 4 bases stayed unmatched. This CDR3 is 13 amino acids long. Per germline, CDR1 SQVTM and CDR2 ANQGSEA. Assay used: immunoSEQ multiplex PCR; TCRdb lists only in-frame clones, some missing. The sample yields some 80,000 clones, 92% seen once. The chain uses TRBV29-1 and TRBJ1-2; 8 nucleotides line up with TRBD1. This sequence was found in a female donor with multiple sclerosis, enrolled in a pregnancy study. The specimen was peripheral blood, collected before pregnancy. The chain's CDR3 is CSVEGQGADGYTF. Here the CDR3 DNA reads TGCAGCGTTGAAGGTCAGGGGGCTGATGGCTACACCTTC.